Presented here are 13 T cell receptor beta chains from one specimen sequenced in a study of identical twins. From the 5' RACE reads, TCRdb called clonotypes with MiXCR, one entry per CDR3 protein. The sample consists of 450,000 or so distinct CDR3 sequences, 24% of them appearing once. A further study also used this sample, focusing on T cells expressing NK-cell markers.

Sequencing was performed on CD4+ T cells sorted from blood. The receptor source for this set is a woman younger than 30 in good health.

This chain connects TRBV5-1 to TRBJ1-1, with unresolved D. This CDR3 contains 15 residues. Germline loops: CDR1 SGHRS, CDR2 YFSETQ. Trimming left V 0 bases short and J 3 bases short, with 12 bases between. The DNA for the CDR3 is TGCGCCAGCAGCTTGGGGGCAGGCTGGGACACTGAAGCTTTCTTT. Translating it yields CASSLGAGWDTEAFF.

This clonotype was picked up a small number of times. The chain uses TRBV9 and TRBJ1-2, with D hard to call. With 7 bases removed from V and 4 bases from J, the gap between germline ends came to 11 bases. The CDR3 covers 12 residues. The germline gives CDR1 SGDLS, CDR2 YYNGEE. DNA for the CDR3: TGTGCCAGCGCCCGGGAATCCTATGGCTACACCTTC. Its protein product is CASARESYGYTF.

This clonotype was recorded a few times. The chain is built from TRBV29-1 and TRBJ2-7; D is unclear. The V end lost 6 bases, the J end lost 7 bases, and 13 bases lay between the germline ends. Germline V lookup: CDR1 SQVTM, CDR2 ANQGSEA. The CDR3 totals 11 residues. CDR3 residues: CSVQRAREQYF. As DNA, the CDR3 is TGCAGCGTCCAAAGGGCACGGGAGCAGTACTTC.

The rearrangement joins TRBV5-1 to TRBJ1-2; the D is unclear. This CDR3 has 14 amino acids. V lost 4 bases to trimming and J lost 6 bases, with 16 bases between them. The V gene's germline CDR1 is SGHRS and CDR2 YFSETQ. In nucleotides, the CDR3 is TGCGCCAGCAGCCCCTGGACCGACGGAGATGGCTACACCTTC. This translates into CASSPWTDGDGYTF.

There are a few counts of this clonotype. The genes are TRBV15 and TRBJ1-4; possible D gene TRBD1, 6 bases. Germline CDR1 and CDR2: LNHNV and YYDKDF (reference sequence). Between the trimmed V and J ends, which lost 5 bases and 8 bases, there was a span of 15 bases. This CDR3 comprises 14 residues. The CDR3: CATSAGEAGEKLFF. For the CDR3, the DNA is TGTGCCACCAGCGCAGGGGAGGCCGGGGAAAAACTGTTTTTT.

This clonotype was detected a few times. This chain connects TRBV6-2 or TRBV6-3 to TRBJ2-1, with TRBD2 matching over 11 bases. CDR3 length: 16 amino acids. V trimming: 9 bases; J trimming: 7 bases; junction bases outside the gene matches: 14. CDR1 is MNHEY and CDR2 is SVGEGT in the germline V gene. The CDR3 nucleotides read TGTGCCAGTTCCTGGGCTAGCGGGGGGAGTGGAAATGAGCAGTTCTTC. Translating gives CASSWASGGSGNEQFF.

V and J are TRBV20-1 and TRBJ2-7; possible D gene TRBD2, 5 bases. CDR1 is DFQATT, CDR2 SNEGSKA, per germline (reference sequence). Trimming cost V 6 bases and J 3 bases, with 15 bases left between them. The CDR3 consists of 13 residues. The CDR3 nucleotides are TGCAGTGCCCGGCGAGCGGAACGCTACGAGCAGTACTTC. As protein: CSARRAERYEQYF.

This clonotype has only a few counts. The CDR3 nucleotides read TGTGCCAGCAGTTACAGCAGGGGTCGGCAAAGGGAGCAGTACTTC. It specifies CASSYSRGRQREQYF. The genes are TRBV6-2 or TRBV6-3 and TRBJ2-7; a possible D gene is TRBD1 (6 bases). The V gene lost 2 bases and the J gene lost 7 bases, with 18 bases spanning the gap. CDR3 length: 15 amino acids. Per the germline V gene, CDR1 is MNHEY and CDR2 is SVGEGT.

V is TRBV12-3 or TRBV12-4 and J is TRBJ2-3; D not certain. V was shortened by 3 bases and J by 0 bases, with 10 bases between the two germline ends. The CDR3 is made up of 15 amino acids. The CDR3 is CASSFGDTSTDTQYF. In DNA, the CDR3 is TGTGCCAGCAGTTTTGGGGATACTAGCACAGATACGCAGTATTTT.

The CDR3 is CSVGDGTRYEQYF. CDR3 coding DNA: TGCAGTGTGGGGGACGGGACTCGTTACGAGCAGTACTTC. The chain joins TRBV20-1 to TRBJ2-7, with D tentatively TRBD2 (6 bases). Trimming pared 7 bases from V and 4 bases from J, leaving 17 bases between. The CDR3 contains 13 residues. Germline CDR1 and CDR2: DFQATT and SNEGSKA (reference sequence).

Ten or more counts support this clonotype. The genes are TRBV15 and TRBJ2-7, with D maybe TRBD2 (6 bases). This CDR3 spans 17 amino acids. Trimming pared 2 bases from V and 3 bases from J, leaving 20 bases between. Germline V gene lookup returns CDR1 LNHNV and CDR2 YYDKDF (reference sequence). CDR3 amino acids: CATSRPIGEAGSYEQYF. Written as DNA, the CDR3 is TGTGCCACCAGCAGACCCATAGGGGAGGCAGGGAGCTACGAGCAGTACTTC. Full variable domain (remainder filled in from reference TRBV15 and TRBJ2-7): DAMVIQNPRYQVTQFGKPVTLSCSQTLNHNVMYWYQQKSSQAPKLLFHYYDKDFNNEADTPDNFQSRRPNTSFCFLDIRSPGLGDTAMYLCATSRPIGEAGSYEQYFGPGTRLTVT.

This clonotype was counted between two and nine times. J is TRBJ2-7 and V is TRBV6-1, with unresolved D. Trimming removed 6 bases at V and 0 bases at J, with 15 bases between. The CDR3 consists of 15 residues. The germline V gene encodes CDR1 MNHNS and CDR2 SASEGT. The CDR3 DNA sequence: TGTGCCAGCAGGGACCTGGGTCGCACCTCCTACGAGCAGTACTTC. Its protein is CASRDLGRTSYEQYF.

The chain joins TRBV6-5 to TRBJ2-7; D is undetermined. The germline V gene has CDR1 MNHEY and CDR2 SVGAGI. V was shortened by 0 bases and J by 4 bases, with 13 bases between the two germline ends. The length of the CDR3 is 15 residues. CDR3 residues: CASSYSGRANYEQYF. In DNA, the CDR3 is TGTGCCAGCAGTTACTCCGGTAGGGCGAATTACGAGCAGTACTTC.